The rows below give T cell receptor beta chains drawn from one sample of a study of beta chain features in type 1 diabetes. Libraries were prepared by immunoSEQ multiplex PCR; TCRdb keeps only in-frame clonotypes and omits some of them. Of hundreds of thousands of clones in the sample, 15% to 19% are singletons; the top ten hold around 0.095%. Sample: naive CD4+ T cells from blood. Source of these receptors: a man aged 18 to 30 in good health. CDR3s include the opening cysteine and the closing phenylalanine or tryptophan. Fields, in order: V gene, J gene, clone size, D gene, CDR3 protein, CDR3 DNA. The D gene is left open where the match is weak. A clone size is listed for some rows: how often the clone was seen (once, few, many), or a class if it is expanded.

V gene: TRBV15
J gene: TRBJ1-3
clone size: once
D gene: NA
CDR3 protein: CATSRDPRGGNTIYF
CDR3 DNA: TGTGCCACCAGCAGAGATCCCAGGGGAGGAAACACCATATATTTT

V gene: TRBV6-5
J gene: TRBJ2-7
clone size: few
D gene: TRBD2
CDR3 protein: CASSYSGTSNEQYF
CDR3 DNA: TGTGCCAGCAGTTACTCCGGGACTAGCAACGAGCAGTACTTC

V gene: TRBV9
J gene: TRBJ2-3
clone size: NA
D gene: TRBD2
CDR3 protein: CASSSLAGGQYF
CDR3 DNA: TGTGCCAGCAGCTCTCTAGCGGGAGGGCAGTATTTT

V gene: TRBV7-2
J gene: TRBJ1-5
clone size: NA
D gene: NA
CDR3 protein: CASSPTNQPQHF
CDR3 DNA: TGTGCCAGCAGCCCTACTAATCAGCCCCAGCATTTT

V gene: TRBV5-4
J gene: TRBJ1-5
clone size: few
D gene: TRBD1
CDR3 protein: CASSLRPGQGGESNQPQHF
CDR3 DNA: TGTGCCAGCAGCTTGAGGCCGGGACAGGGTGGGGAAAGCAATCAGCCCCAGCACTTT

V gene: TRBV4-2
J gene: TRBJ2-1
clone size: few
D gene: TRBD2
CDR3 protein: CASSPGLAGGNNEQFF
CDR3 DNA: TGTGCCAGCAGCCCGGGACTAGCGGGAGGGAACAATGAGCAGTTCTTC

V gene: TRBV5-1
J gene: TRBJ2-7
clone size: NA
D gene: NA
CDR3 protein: CASSFERNEQYF
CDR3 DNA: TGCGCCAGCAGCTTTGAAAGGAACGAGCAGTACTTC

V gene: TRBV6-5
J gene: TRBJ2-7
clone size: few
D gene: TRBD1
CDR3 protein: CASSYGVGTVGYEQYF
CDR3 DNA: TGTGCCAGCAGTTATGGTGTCGGGACAGTTGGCTACGAGCAGTACTTC

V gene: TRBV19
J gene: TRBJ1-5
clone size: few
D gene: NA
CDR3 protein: CASATGYGNQPQHF
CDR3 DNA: TGTGCCAGTGCAACAGGGTATGGCAATCAGCCCCAGCATTTT

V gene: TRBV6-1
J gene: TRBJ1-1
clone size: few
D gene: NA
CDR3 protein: CASSGGRVTFF
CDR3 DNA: TGTGCCAGCAGTGGAGGGAGGGTGACTTTCTTT

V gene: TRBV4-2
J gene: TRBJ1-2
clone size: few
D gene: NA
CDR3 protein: CASSQDGPGPVYGYTF
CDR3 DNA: TGTGCCAGCAGCCAAGATGGGCCGGGACCGGTTTATGGCTACACCTTC

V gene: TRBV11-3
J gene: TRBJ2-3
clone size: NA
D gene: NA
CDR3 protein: CASSLDRGGDTQYF
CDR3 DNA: TGTGCCAGCAGCTTAGATCGGGGTGGGGATACGCAGTATTTT

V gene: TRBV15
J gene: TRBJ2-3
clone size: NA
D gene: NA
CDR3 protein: CATSRDRVDTQYF
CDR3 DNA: TGTGCCACCAGCAGAGATCGGGTAGATACGCAGTATTTT

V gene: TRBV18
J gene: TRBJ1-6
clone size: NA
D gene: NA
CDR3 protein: CASSPQTVGNSPLHF
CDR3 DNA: TGTGCCAGCTCACCACAGACAGTAGGTAATTCACCCCTCCACTTT

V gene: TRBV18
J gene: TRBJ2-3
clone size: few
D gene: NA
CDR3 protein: CASSPGPFYTQYF
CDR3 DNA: TGTGCCAGCTCACCAGGCCCATTCTATACGCAGTATTTT

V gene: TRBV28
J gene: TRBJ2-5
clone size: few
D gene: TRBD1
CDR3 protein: CASSPQGTEETQYF
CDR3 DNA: TGTGCCAGCAGTCCACAGGGGACAGAAGAGACCCAGTACTTC

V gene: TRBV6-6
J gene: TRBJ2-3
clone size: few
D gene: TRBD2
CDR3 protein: CASSYSSGRAVDTQYF
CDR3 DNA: TGTGCCAGCAGTTACTCTAGCGGGAGGGCCGTAGATACGCAGTATTTT

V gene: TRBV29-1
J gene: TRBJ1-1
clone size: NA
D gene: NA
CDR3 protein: CSVVRGATEAFF
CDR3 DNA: TGCAGCGTTGTGCGGGGGGCCACTGAAGCTTTCTTT

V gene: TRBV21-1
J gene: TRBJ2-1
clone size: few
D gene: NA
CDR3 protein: CASSKAKSASGGSYNEQFF
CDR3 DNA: TGTGCCAGCAGCAAGGCTAAGTCGGCTAGCGGGGGGTCTTACAATGAGCAGTTCTTC

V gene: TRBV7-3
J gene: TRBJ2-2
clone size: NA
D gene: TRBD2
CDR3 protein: CASSTGLANTGELFF
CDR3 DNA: TGTGCCAGCAGCACCGGACTAGCGAACACCGGGGAGCTGTTTTTT

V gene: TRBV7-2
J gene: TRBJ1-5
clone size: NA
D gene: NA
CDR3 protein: CASSLRGGGQPQHF
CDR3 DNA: TGTGCCAGCAGCTTAAGGGGGGGTGGTCAGCCCCAGCATTTT

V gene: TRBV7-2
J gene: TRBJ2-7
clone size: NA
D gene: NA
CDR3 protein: CASSLGQGGYEQYF
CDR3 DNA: TGTGCCAGCAGCTTAGGGCAGGGCGGCTACGAGCAGTACTTC

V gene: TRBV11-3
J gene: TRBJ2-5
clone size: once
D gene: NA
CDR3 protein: CASSSLTSPETQYF
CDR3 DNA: TGTGCCAGCAGCTCCCTCACCAGCCCGGAGACCCAGTACTTC

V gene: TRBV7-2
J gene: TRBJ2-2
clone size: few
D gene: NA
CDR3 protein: CASSLAVVGVTGELFF
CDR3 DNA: TGTGCCAGCAGCTTAGCAGTGGTAGGGGTTACCGGGGAGCTGTTTTTT

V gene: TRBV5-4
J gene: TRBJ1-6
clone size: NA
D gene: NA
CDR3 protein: CASSLDPGKNSPLHF
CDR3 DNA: TGTGCCAGCAGCTTGGATCCAGGGAAGAATTCACCCCTCCACTTT

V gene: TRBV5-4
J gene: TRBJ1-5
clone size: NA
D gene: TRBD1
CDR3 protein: CASSLDRANQPQHF
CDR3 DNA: TGTGCCAGCAGCCTGGACAGGGCGAATCAGCCCCAGCATTTT

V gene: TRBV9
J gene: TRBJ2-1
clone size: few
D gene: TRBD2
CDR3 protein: CASSVVAGVVEQFF
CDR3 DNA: TGTGCCAGCAGCGTAGTGGCGGGGGTGGTTGAGCAGTTCTTC

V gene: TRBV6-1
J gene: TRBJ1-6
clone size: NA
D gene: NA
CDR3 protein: CASSDTTGSSYNSPLHF
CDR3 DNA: TGTGCCAGCAGTGATACTACGGGGAGCTCCTATAATTCACCCCTCCACTTT

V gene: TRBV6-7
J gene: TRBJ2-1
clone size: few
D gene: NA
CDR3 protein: CASSNGQYNEQFF
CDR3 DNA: TGTGCCAGCAGCAATGGACAGTACAATGAGCAGTTCTTC

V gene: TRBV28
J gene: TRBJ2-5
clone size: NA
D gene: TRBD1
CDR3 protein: CASSPGTGGSRTQYF
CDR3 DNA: TGTGCCAGCAGCCCCGGGACAGGGGGAAGTCGGACCCAGTACTTC

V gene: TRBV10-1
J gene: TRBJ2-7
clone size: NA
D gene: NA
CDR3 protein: CASSETRDLTYEQYF
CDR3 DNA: TGCGCCAGCAGTGAGACCCGGGACTTAACCTACGAGCAGTACTTC

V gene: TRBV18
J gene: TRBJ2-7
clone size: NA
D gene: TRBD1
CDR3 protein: CASSYPGQGCHF
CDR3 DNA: TGTGCCAGCTCGTATCCGGGACAGGGTTGTCACTTC